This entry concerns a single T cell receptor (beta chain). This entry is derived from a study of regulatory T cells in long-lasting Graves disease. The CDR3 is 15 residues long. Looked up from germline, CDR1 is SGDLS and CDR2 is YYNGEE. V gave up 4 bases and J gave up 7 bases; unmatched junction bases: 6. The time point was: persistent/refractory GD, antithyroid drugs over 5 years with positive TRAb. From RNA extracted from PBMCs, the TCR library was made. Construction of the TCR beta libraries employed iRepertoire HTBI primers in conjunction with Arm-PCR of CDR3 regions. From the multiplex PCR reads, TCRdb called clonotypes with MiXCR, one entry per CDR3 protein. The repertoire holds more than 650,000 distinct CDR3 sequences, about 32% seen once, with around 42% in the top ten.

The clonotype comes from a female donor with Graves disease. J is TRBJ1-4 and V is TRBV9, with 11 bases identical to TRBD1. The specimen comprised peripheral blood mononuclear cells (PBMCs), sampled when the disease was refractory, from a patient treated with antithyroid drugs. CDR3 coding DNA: TGTGCCAGCAGCTCCGGACAGGGGGCGGGTGAAAAACTGTTTTTT. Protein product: CASSSGQGAGEKLFF.